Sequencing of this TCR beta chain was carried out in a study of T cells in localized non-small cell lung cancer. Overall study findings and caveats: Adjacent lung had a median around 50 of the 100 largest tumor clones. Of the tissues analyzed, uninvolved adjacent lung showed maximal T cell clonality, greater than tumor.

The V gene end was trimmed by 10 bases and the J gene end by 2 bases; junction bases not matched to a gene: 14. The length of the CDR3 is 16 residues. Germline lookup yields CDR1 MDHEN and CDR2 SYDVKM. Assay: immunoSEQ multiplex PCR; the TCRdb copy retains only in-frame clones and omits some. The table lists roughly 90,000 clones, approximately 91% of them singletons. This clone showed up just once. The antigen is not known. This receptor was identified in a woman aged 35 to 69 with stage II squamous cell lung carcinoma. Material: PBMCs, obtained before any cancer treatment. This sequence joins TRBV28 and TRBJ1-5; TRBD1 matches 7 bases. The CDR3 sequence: CATRDRGWKGNQPQHF. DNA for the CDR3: TGTGCCACACGGGACAGAGGGTGGAAGGGCAATCAGCCCCAGCATTTT.